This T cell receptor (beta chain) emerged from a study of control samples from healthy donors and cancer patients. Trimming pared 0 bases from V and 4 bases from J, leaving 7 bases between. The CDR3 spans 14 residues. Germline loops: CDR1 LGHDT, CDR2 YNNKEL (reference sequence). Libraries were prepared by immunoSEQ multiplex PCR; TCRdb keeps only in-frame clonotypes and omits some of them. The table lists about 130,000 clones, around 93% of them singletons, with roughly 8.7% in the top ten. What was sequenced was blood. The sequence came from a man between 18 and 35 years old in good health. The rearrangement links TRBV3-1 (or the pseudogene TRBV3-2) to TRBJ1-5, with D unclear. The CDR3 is CASSQEVDNQPQHF. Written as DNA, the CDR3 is TGTGCCAGCAGCCAAGAGGTTGATAATCAGCCCCAGCATTTT.